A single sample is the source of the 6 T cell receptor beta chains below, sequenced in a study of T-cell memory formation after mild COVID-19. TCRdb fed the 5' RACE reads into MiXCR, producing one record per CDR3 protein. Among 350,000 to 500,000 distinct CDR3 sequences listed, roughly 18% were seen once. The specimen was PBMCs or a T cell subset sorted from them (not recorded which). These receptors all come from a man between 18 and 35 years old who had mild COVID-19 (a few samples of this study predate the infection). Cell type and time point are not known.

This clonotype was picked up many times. The CDR3, as DNA: TGCAGTGCCGAGGACAGGGGGGCAGATACGCAGTATTTT. Encoded protein: CSAEDRGADTQYF. This chain links TRBV20-1 with TRBJ2-3, with 10 bases lining up with TRBD1. The V gene end was trimmed by 6 bases and the J gene end by 4 bases; junction bases not matched to a gene: 4. Germline V gene sequence: CDR1 DFQATT, CDR2 SNEGSKA (reference sequence). This CDR3 is built from 13 residues.

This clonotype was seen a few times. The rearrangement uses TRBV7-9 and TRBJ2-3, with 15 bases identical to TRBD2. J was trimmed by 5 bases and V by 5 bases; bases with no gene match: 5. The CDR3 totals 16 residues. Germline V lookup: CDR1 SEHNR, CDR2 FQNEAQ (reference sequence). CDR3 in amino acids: CASSPRGLAGGDTQYF. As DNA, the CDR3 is TGTGCCAGCAGCCCACGGGGACTAGCGGGGGGAGATACGCAGTATTTT.

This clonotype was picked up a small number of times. CDR3 loop: CASSPGVGTGNTIYF. CDR3 DNA: TGCGCCAGCAGCCCCGGGGTGGGGACCGGAAACACCATATATTTT. V gene TRBV4-1 combines with J gene TRBJ1-3; the D gene is possibly TRBD1 (5 bases). The CDR3 totals 15 residues. Deletions cut 4 bases from V and 4 bases from J, with 14 bases between. Germline CDR1 and CDR2: MGHRA and YSYEKL.

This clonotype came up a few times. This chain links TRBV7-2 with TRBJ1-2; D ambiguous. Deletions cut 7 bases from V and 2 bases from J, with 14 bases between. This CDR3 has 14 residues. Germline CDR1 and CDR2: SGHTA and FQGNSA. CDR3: CASIKLWGNYGYTF. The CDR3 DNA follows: TGTGCCAGCATCAAACTGTGGGGAAACTATGGCTACACCTTC.

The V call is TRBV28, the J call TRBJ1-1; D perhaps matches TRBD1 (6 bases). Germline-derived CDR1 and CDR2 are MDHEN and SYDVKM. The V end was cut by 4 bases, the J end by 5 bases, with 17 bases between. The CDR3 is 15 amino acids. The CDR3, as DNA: TGTGCCAGCAGTTCCCCGGGACAAGGGTGGACTGAAGCTTTCTTT. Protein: CASSSPGQGWTEAFF.

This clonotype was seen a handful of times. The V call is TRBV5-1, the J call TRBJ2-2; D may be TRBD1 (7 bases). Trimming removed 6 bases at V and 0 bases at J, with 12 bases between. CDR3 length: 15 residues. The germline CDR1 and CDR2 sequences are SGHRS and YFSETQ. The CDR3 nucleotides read TGCGCCAGCACTTCAGGGGGGCCGAACACCGGGGAGCTGTTTTTT. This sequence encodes CASTSGGPNTGELFF.